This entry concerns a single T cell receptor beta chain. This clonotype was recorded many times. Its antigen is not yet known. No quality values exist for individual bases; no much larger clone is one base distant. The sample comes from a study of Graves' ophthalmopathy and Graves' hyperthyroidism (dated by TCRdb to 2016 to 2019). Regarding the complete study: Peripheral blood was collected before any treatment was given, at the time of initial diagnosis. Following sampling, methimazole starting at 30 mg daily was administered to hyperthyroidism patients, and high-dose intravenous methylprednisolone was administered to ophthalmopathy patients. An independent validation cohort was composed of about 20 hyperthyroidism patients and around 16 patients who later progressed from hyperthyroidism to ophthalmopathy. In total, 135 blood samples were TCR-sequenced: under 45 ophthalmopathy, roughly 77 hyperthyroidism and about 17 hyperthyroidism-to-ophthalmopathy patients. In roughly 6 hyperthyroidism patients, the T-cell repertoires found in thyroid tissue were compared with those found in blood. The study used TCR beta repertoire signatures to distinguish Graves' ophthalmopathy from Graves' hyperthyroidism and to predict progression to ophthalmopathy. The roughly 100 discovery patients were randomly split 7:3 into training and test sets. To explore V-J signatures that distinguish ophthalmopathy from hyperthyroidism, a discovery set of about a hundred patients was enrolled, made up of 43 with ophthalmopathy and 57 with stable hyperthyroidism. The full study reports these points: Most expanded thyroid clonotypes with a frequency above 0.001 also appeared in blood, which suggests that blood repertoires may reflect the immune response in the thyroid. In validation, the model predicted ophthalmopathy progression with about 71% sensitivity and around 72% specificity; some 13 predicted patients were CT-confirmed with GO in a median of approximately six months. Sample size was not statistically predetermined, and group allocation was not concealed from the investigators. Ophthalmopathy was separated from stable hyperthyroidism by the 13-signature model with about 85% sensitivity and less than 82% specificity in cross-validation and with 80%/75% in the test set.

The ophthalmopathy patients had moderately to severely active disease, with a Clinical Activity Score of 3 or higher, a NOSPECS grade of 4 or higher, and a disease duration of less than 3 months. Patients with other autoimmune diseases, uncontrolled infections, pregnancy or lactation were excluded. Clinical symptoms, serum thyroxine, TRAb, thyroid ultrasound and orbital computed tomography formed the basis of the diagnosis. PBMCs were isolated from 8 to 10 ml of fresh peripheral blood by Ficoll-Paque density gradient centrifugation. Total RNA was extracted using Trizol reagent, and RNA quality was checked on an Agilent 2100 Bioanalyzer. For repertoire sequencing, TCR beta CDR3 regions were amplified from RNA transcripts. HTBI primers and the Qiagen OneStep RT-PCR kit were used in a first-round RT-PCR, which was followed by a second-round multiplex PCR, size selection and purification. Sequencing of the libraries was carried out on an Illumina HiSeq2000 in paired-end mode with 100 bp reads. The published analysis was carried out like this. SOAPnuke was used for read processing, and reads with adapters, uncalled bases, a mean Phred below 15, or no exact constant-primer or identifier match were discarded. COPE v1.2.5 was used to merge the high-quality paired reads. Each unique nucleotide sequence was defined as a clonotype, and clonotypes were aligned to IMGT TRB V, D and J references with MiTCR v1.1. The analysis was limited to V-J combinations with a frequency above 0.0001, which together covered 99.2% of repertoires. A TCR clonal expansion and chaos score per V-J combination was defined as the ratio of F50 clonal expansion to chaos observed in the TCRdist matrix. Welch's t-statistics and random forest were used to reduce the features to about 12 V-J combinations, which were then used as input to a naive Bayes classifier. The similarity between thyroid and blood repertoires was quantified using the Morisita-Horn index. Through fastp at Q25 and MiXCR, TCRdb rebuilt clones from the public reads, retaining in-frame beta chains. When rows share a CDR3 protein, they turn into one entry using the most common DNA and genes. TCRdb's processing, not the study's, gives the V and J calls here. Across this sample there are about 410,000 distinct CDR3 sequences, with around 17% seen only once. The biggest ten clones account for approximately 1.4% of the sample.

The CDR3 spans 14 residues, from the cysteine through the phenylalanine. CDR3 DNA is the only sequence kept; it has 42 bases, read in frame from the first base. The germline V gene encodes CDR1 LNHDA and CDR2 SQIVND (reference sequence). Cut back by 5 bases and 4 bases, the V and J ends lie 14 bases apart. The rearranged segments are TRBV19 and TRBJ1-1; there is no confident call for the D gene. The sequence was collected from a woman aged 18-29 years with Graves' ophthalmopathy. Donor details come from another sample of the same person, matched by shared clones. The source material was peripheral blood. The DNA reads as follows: TGTGCCAGTAGTCCTACAGCGGAGGGCACTGAAGCTTTCTTT. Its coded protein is CASSPTAEGTEAFF. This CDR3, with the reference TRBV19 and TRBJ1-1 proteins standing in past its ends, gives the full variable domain DGGITQSPKYLFRKEGQNVTLSCEQNLNHDAMYWYRQDPGQGLRLIYYSQIVNDFQKGDIAEGYSVSREKKESFPLTVTSAQKNPTAFYLCASSPTAEGTEAFFGQGTRLTVV.